This T cell receptor (beta chain) was documented in a study of cytomegalovirus exposure and HLA in healthy donors. About the research overall: T cells numbering about 180 million yielded fewer than 140 million unique TCR beta sequences in an earlier analysis.

This clone was counted once. Its cognate antigen is unknown. V lost 2 bases to trimming and J lost 2 bases, with 10 bases between them. The germline V gene has CDR1 MNHNS and CDR2 SASEGT. The CDR3 has 15 residues. Primers included in the PCR were 60 Vbeta and 13 Jbeta primers. Assay used: immunoSEQ multiplex PCR; TCRdb lists only in-frame clones, some missing. The data contain over 130,000 clones, roughly 90% of them singletons. Participants comprised healthy donors of bone marrow. Notes on the study in general: A later analysis by the authors found several of the most significant clusters apparently linked to common viral pathogens. The study put 150 to 200 TCR beta chains on its list as cytomegalovirus-associated.

The clonotype originates from a woman aged 40 to 49 in good health and CMV-seronegative. Sequences were obtained from PBMCs. The gene calls are TRBV6-1 and TRBJ1-5; possibly TRBD1 for D (5 bases). The CDR3 loop reads CASSEFGGGNQPQHF. The CDR3, as DNA: TGTGCCAGCAGTGAATTCGGAGGGGGCAATCAGCCCCAGCATTTT.